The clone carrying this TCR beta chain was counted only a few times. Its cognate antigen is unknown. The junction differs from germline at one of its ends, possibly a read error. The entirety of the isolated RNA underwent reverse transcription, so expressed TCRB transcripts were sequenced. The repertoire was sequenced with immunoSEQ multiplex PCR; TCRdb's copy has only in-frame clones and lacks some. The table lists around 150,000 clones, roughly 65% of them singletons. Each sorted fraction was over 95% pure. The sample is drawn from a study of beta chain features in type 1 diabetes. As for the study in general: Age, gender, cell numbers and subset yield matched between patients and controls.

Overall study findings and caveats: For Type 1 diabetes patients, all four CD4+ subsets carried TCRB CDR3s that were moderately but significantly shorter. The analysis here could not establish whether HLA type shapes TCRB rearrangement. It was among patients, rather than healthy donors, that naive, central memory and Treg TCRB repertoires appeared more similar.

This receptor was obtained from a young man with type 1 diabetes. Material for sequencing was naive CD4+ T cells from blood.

In nucleotides, the CDR3 is TGCTGTGGAGTTCCCGGGACAGGTTTTACAGATACGCAGTATTTT. It specifies CCGVPGTGFTDTQYF. The genes are TRBV30 and TRBJ2-3; 8 bases match TRBD1. Germline CDR1 and CDR2: GTSNPN and SVGIG (reference sequence). The CDR3 is made up of 15 amino acids.